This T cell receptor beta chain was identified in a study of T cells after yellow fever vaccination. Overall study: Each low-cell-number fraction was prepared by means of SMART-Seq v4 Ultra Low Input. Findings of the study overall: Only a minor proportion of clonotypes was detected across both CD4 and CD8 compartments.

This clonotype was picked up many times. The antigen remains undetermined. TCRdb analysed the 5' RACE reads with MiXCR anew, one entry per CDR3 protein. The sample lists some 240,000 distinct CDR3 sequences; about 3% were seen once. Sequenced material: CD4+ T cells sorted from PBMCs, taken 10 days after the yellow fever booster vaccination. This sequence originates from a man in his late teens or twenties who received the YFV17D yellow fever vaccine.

CDR3 in DNA: TGCGCCAGCAGCTTGGCCACCAGACCGAACACTGAAGCTTTCTTT. As protein: CASSLATRPNTEAFF. The chain links TRBV5-1 to TRBJ1-1, with D unclear. Looked up from germline, CDR1 is SGHRS and CDR2 is YFSETQ. This CDR3 spans 15 amino acids. V lost 0 bases and J 1 base, leaving 10 bases between the germline ends.